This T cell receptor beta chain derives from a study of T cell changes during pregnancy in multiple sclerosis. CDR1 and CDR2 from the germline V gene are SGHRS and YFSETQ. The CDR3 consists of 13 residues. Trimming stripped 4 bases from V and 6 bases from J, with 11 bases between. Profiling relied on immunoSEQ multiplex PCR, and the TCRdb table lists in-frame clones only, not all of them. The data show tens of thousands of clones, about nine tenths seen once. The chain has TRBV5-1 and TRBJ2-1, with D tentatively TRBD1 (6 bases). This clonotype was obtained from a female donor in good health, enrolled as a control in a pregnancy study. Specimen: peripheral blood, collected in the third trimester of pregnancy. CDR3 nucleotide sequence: TGCGCCAGCAGCCCGGACAGCCTCAATGAGCAGTTCTTC. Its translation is CASSPDSLNEQFF.